The rows below give T cell receptor beta chains drawn from one sample of a study of cytomegalovirus exposure and HLA in healthy donors. Here immunoSEQ multiplex PCR was the method, and the copy in TCRdb shows in-frame clones only, minus some. This sample lists about 52,000 clones; its ten largest clones have roughly an eighth. Input material: PBMCs. All receptors come from a woman aged 60-75 years in good health and CMV-seropositive. Both conserved end residues are part of each CDR3. A D gene is named only where the DNA matches it firmly.

>TRBV6-1|.|TRBJ1-2|13
TGTGCCAGCAGCCAACAGGATAACTATGGCTACACCTTC
CASSQQDNYGYTF
>TRBV2|.|TRBJ1-1|15
TGTGCCAGCAGTGAAAGGGGTGGGGAGAACACTGAAGCTTTCTTT
CASSERGGENTEAFF
>TRBV19|TRBD1|TRBJ1-2|17
TGTGCCAGTAGTACCGGTACTAACAGGGGTGGGTCCTATGGCTACACCTTC
CASSTGTNRGGSYGYTF
>TRBV5-1|.|TRBJ1-4|14
TGCGCCAGCAGCTTAGGACAGACTAATGAAAAACTGTTTTTT
CASSLGQTNEKLFF
>TRBV6-1|.|TRBJ1-5|17
TGTGCCAGCAGTGATTTGCCCCAGGGGAGGGGCAATCAGCCCCAGCATTTT
CASSDLPQGRGNQPQHF
>TRBV27|TRBD1|TRBJ1-6|15
TGTGCCAGCACCCCGGGGACAGGGGCGCGTGAGGCCCTCCACTTT
CASTPGTGAREALHF
>TRBV7-2|TRBD2|TRBJ2-2|16
TGTGCCAGCAGCTTAGATCCTAGCGGGGGGCCCGGGGAGCTGTTTTTT
CASSLDPSGGPGELFF
>TRBV4-1|TRBD1|TRBJ2-7|15
TGCGCCAGCAGCCAATCGGGACAGTCAACCTACGAGCAGTACTTC
CASSQSGQSTYEQYF
>TRBV6-6|.|TRBJ1-4|14
TGTGCCAGCACCCGGACAACCGCTATTGAAAAACTGTTTTTT
CASTRTTAIEKLFF
>TRBV7-2|.|TRBJ2-2|14
TGTGCCAGCTTCCGGACACAGAACACCGGGGAGCTGTTTTTT
CASFRTQNTGELFF
>TRBV29-1|TRBD1|TRBJ2-1|15
TGCAGCGTTGATATTTCGGGACAGGAAGACAATGAGCAGTTCTTC
CSVDISGQEDNEQFF
>TRBV25-1|.|TRBJ1-1|14
TGTGCCAGCAGTGAAATGGGCAGGGACACTGAAGCTTTCTTT
CASSEMGRDTEAFF
>TRBV4-1|TRBD1|TRBJ2-7|15
TGCGCCAGCAGCCCGATGGGGACAGCCTCCTACGAGCAGTACTTC
CASSPMGTASYEQYF
>TRBV11-2|.|TRBJ2-7|13
TGTGCCAGCAGCTTAGGGACACCCGAGCCGTCGTACTTC
CASSLGTPEPSYF
>TRBV7-9|.|TRBJ2-7|13
TGTGCCAGCAGCCCTGACTCTCCCTACGAGCAGTACTTC
CASSPDSPYEQYF
>TRBV11-3|TRBD2|TRBJ2-7|15
TGTGCCAGCAGCTTCCGGAGCGGGGGGGGCTACGAGCAGTACTTC
CASSFRSGGGYEQYF
>TRBV10-3|.|TRBJ2-7|16
TGTGCCATCAGTGCCGGGGGTGGGGGGGCGCCCTACGAGCAGTACTTC
CAISAGGGGAPYEQYF
>TRBV7-9|.|TRBJ1-1|15
TGTGCCAGCAGCGACGCTTGGGGGGTGGACACTGAAGCTTTCTTT
CASSDAWGVDTEAFF
>TRBV5-1|TRBD2|TRBJ2-1|16
TGCGCCAGCAGCGGGAATAGCGGGGGTGGGTACAATGAGCAGTTCTTC
CASSGNSGGGYNEQFF
>TRBV5-1|TRBD1|TRBJ1-2|14
TGCGCCAGCAGCTTAGGACAGGTCTCAGGAGGCTACACCTTC
CASSLGQVSGGYTF
>TRBV25-1|TRBD2|TRBJ2-1|15
TGTGCCAGCAGTGAAGGTCTAGCGGGGGGGAATGAGCAGTTCTTC
CASSEGLAGGNEQFF
>TRBV9|TRBD1|TRBJ1-6|16
TGTGCCAGCAGCGCCGGACAGGGAAACTATAATTCACCCCTCCACTTT
CASSAGQGNYNSPLHF
>TRBV11-2|TRBD2|TRBJ2-4|18
TGTGCCAGCAGCCCCGGACTAGCGGGGGGGCCGGGCCAAAACATTCAGTACTTC
CASSPGLAGGPGQNIQYF
>TRBV9|TRBD1|TRBJ2-7|14
TGTGCCAGCAGCGAGGGTGGGACAGCCTACGAGCAGTACTTC
CASSEGGTAYEQYF
>TRBV6-5|TRBD1|TRBJ1-6|14
TGTGCCAGCCTAATGGGGACAGGAGATTCACCCCTCCACTTT
CASLMGTGDSPLHF
>TRBV19|.|TRBJ2-7|15
TGTGCCAGTAGTAACCAGGGGAGCCCCACCTACGAGCAGTACTTC
CASSNQGSPTYEQYF
>TRBV25-1|.|TRBJ2-5|18
TGTGCCAGCAGTGAATCCCCTGGGGGCCCCGGTGGGAAAGAGACCCAGTACTTC
CASSESPGGPGGKETQYF
>TRBV6-1|.|TRBJ1-6|13
TGTGCCAGCAATGACCTAGATAATTCACCCCTCCACTTT
CASNDLDNSPLHF
>TRBV18|.|TRBJ1-2|14
TGTGCCAGCTCACCAGAAGTCCAGGGATATGGCTACACCTTC
CASSPEVQGYGYTF
>TRBV7-9|.|TRBJ2-1|13
TGTGCCAGCAGCCGGGACGGGGGCAATGAGCAGTTCTTC
CASSRDGGNEQFF
>TRBV25-1|.|TRBJ2-7|15
TGTGCCAGCAGTGCGCCAAGGGGTAGCTCCTACGAGCAGTACTTC
CASSAPRGSSYEQYF
>TRBV13|.|TRBJ1-4|13
TGTGCCAGCAGCTTAGACAGAGATGAAAAACTGTTTTTT
CASSLDRDEKLFF
>TRBV10-1|TRBD1|TRBJ2-1|14
TGCGCCAGCAGTCAACAGGGGATCGGGAATGAGCAGTTCTTC
CASSQQGIGNEQFF
>TRBV28|.|TRBJ1-5|15
TGTGCCAGCAGTTTTGCGGATTATAGCAATCAGCCCCAGCATTTT
CASSFADYSNQPQHF
>TRBV11-2|TRBD2|TRBJ2-6|19
TGTGCCAGCAGCTTAGATGCCCGGGGGGTGGGCTCTGGGACCAACGTCCTGACTTTC
CASSLDARGVGSGTNVLTF
>TRBV19|TRBD1|TRBJ2-2|12
TGTGCCAGTTCTCTCCAGGGGGAGTTGCTGTTTTTT
CASSLQGELLFF
>TRBV23-1|TRBD1|TRBJ2-7|14
TGCGCCAGCAGTAGAAGGGGGCGAGTGGGGGAGCAGTACTTC
CASSRRGRVGEQYF
>TRBV2|TRBD1|TRBJ1-1|12
TGTGCCAGCAGAACAGGGGGCACTGAAGCTTTCTTT
CASRTGGTEAFF
>TRBV29-1|.|TRBJ2-1|14
TGCAGCGTTGTTACAGGGATTACTAACAATGAGCAGTTCTTC
CSVVTGITNNEQFF
>TRBV4-1|TRBD1|TRBJ2-2|15
TGCGCCAGCAGCCCGGGACAGGGGTACACCGGGGAGCTGTTTTTT
CASSPGQGYTGELFF
>TRBV29-1|.|TRBJ1-1|13
TGCAGCGTTGCCGGGACAAAGAACACTGAAGCTTTCTTT
CSVAGTKNTEAFF